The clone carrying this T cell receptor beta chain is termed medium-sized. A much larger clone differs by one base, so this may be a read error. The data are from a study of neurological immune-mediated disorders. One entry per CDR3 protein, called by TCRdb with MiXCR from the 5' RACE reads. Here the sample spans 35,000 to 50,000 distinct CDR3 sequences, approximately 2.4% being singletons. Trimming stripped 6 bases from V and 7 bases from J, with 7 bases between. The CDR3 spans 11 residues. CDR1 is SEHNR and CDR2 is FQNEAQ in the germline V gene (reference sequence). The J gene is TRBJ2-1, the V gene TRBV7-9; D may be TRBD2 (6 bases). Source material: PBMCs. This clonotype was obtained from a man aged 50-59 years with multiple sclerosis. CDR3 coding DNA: TGTGCCAGCAGACGGGGGAATGAGCAGTTCTTC. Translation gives CASRRGNEQFF.